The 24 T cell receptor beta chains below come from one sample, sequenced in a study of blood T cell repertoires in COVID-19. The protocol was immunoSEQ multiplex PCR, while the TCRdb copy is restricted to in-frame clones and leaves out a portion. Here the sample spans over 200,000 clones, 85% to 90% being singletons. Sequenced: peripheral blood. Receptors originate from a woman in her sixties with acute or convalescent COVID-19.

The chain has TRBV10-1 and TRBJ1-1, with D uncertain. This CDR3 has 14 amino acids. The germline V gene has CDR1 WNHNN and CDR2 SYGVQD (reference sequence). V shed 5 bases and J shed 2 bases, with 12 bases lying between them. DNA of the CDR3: TGCGCCAGCAGTACCCCGGGAGCCAACACTGAAGCTTTCTTT. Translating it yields CASSTPGANTEAFF.

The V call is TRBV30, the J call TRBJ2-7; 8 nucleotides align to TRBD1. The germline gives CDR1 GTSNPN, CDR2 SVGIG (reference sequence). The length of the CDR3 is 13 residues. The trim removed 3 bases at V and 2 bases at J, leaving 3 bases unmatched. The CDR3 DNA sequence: TGTGCCTGGAGGGACAGGGCGGCCTACGAGCAGTACTTC. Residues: CAWRDRAAYEQYF.

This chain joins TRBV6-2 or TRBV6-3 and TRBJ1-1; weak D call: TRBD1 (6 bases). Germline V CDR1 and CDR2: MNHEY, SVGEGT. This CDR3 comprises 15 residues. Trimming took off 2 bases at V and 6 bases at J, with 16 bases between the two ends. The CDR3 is CASSYPEQGTAEAFF. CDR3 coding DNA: TGTGCCAGCAGTTACCCCGAACAGGGTACGGCTGAAGCTTTCTTT.

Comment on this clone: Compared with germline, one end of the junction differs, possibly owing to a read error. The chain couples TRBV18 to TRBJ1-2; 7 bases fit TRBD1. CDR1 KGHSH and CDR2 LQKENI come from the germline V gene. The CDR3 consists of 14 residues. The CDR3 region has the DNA TGTGCCAGCTCGCCACCGGGACAGCCGGATCGCTACACCTTC. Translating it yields CASSPPGQPDRYTF.

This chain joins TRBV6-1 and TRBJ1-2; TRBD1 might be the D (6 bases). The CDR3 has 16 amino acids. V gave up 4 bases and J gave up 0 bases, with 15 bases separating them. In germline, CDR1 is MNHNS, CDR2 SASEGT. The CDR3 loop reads CASSAPGQSSNYGYTF. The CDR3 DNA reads TGTGCCAGCAGTGCCCCAGGACAGAGTTCTAACTATGGCTACACCTTC.

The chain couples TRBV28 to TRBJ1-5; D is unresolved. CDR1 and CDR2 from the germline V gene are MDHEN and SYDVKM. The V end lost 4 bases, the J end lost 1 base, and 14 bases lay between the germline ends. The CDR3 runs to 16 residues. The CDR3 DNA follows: TGTGCCAGCAGTTACCCTCGTCGGGGAAGCAATCAGCCCCAGCATTTT. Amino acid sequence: CASSYPRRGSNQPQHF.

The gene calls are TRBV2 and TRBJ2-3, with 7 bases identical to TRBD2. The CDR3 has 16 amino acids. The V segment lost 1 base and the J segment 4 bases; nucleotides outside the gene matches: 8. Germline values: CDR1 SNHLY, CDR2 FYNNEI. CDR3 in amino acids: CASSEEVYAGADTQYF. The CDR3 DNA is TGTGCCAGCAGTGAAGAGGTTTATGCGGGGGCAGATACGCAGTATTTT.

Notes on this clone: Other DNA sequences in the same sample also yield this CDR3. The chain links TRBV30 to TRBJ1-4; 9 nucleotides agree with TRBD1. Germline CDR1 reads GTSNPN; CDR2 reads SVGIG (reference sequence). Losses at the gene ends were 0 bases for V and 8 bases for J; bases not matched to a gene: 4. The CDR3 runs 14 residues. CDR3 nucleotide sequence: TGTGCCTGGAGTGTACAGGGGGCAGGAGAAAAACTGTTTTTT. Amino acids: CAWSVQGAGEKLFF.

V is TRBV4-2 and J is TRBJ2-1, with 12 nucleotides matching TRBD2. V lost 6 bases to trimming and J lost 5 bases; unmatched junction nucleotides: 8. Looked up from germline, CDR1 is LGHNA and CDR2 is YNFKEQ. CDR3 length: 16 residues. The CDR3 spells CASSRPGLAGHNEQFF. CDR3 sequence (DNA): TGTGCCAGCAGTCGACCGGGACTAGCGGGTCACAATGAGCAGTTCTTC.

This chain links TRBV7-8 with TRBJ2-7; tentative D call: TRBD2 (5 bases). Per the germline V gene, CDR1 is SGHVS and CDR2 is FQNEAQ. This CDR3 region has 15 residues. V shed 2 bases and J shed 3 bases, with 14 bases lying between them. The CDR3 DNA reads TGTGCCAGCAGCTTATCTACTCGGACTGGCTACGAGCAGTACTTC. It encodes CASSLSTRTGYEQYF.

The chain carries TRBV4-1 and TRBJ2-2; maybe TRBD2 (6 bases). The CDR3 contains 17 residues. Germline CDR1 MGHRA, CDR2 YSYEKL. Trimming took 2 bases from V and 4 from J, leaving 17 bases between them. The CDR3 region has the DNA TGCGCCAGCAGCCAAATAGCGGCGGAGTGGGGCACCGGGGAGCTGTTTTTT. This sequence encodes CASSQIAAEWGTGELFF.

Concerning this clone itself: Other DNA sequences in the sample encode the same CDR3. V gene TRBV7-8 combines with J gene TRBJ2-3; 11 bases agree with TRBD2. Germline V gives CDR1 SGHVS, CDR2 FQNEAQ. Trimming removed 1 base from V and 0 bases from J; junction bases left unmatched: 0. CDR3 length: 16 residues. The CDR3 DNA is TGTGCCAGCAGCTTAGTAGCGGGGGGGAGCACAGATACGCAGTATTTT. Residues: CASSLVAGGSTDTQYF.

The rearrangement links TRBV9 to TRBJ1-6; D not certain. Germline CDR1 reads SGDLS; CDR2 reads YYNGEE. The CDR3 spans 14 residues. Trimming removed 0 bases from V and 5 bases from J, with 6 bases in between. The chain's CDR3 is CASSVDIHNSPLHF. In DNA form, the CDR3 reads TGTGCCAGCAGCGTAGATATTCATAATTCACCCCTCCACTTT.

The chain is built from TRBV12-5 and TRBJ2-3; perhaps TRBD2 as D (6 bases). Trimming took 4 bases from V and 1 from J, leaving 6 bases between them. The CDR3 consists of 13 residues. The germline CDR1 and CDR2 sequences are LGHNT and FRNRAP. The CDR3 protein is CASGSGGTDTQYF. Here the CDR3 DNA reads TGTGCTAGTGGTTCGGGGGGCACAGATACGCAGTATTTT.

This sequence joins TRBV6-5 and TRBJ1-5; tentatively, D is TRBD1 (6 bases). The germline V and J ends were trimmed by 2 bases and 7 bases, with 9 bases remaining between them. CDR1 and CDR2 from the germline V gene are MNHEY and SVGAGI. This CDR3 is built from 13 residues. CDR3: CASSYGGAQPQHF. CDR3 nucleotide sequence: TGTGCCAGCAGTTACGGGGGGGCCCAGCCCCAGCATTTT.

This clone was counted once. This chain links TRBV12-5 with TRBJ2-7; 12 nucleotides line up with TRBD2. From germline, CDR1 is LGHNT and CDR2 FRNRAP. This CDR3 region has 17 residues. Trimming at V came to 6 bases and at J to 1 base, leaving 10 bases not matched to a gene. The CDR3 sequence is CASGATGLAGPSYEQYF. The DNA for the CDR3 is TGTGCTAGTGGAGCCACAGGACTAGCGGGACCTTCCTACGAGCAGTACTTC.

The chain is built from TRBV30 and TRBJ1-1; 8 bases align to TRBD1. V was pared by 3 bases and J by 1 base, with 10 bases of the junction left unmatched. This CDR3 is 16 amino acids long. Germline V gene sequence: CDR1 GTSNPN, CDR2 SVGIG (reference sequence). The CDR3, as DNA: TGTGCCTGGAGCCAACCTCGGACAGGGACGAACACTGAAGCTTTCTTT. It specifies CAWSQPRTGTNTEAFF.

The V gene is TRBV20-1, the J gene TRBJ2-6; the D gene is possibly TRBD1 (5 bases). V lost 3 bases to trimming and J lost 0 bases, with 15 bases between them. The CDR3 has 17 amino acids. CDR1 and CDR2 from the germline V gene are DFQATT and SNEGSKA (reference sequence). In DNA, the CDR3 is TGCAGTGCTAGTATCCAGGGCCTCCCCTCTGGGGCCAACGTCCTGACTTTC. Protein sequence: CSASIQGLPSGANVLTF.

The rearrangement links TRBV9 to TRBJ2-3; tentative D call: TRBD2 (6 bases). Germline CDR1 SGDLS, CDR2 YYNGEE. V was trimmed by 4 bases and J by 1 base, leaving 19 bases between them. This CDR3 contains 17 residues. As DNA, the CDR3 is TGTGCCAGCAGCTTGCCGGCGGGAAATGTGGGCACAGATACGCAGTATTTT. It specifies CASSLPAGNVGTDTQYF.

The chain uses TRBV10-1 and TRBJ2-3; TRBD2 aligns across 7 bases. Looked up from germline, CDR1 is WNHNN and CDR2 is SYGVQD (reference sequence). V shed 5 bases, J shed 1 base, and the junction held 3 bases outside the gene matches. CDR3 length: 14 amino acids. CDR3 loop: CASSTSDGTDTQYF. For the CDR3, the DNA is TGCGCCAGCAGTACTAGCGATGGCACAGATACGCAGTATTTT.

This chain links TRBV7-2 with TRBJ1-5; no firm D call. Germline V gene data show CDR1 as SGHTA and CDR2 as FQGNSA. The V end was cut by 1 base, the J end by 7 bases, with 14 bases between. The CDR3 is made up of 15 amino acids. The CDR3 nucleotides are TGTGCCAGCAGCTTAGGTTGGCAGTTGAAGCAGCCCCAGCATTTT. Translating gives CASSLGWQLKQPQHF.

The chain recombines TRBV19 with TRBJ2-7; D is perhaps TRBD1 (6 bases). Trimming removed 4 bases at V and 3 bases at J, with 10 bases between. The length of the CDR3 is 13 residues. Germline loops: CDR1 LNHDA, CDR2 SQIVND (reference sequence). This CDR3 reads CASSTGTIYEQYF. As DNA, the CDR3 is TGTGCCAGTAGTACCGGGACAATCTACGAGCAGTACTTC.

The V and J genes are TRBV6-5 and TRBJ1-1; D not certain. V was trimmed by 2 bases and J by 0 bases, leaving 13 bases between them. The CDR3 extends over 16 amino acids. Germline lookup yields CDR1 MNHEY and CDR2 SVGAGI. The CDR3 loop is CASSYLRQGMNTEAFF. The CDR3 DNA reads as TGTGCCAGCAGTTACCTCAGACAAGGCATGAACACTGAAGCTTTCTTT.

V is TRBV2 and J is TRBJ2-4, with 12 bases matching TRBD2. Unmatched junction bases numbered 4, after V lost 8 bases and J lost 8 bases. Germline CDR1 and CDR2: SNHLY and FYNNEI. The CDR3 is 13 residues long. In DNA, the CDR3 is TGTGCCAGCCAGAGGACTAGCGGGGACATTCAGTACTTC. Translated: CASQRTSGDIQYF.